These T cell receptor beta chains were read from a single sample in a study of blood T cell repertoires in COVID-19. TCRdb's table, derived via immunoSEQ multiplex PCR, lists solely in-frame clones and lacks some. The sample has about 260,000 clones, about nine tenths seen once. Material: peripheral blood. The receptors shown here come from a woman aged 40 to 49 who had recovered from COVID-19. Each CDR3 is given with its conserved first and last residue. A D gene is named only where the DNA matches it firmly. Clone size, where shown, is once, few, many, or a class for clones that have expanded.

j_gene,len,v_gene,d_gene,abundance,CDR3aa,CDR3nt
TRBJ1-1,14,TRBV29-1,TRBD1,NA,CSAYRDRGPTEAFF,TGCAGCGCGTACCGGGACAGGGGGCCCACTGAAGCTTTCTTT
TRBJ2-7,15,TRBV5-1,TRBD1,NA,CASSPGTGGWDEQYF,TGCGCCAGCAGCCCGGGGACAGGGGGATGGGACGAGCAGTACTTC
TRBJ2-5,16,TRBV27,NA,NA,CASSPLFQIPQETQYF,TGTGCCAGCAGTCCTTTGTTTCAGATTCCCCAAGAGACCCAGTACTTC
TRBJ2-2,13,TRBV2,NA,NA,CASSRLGAGELFF,TGTGCCAGCAGCCGACTAGGAGCCGGGGAGCTGTTTTTT
TRBJ2-5,15,TRBV27,TRBD1,once,CASSTIWDSQETQYF,TGTGCCAGCAGTACTATTTGGGACAGCCAAGAGACCCAGTACTTC
TRBJ2-5,14,TRBV4-2,TRBD2,NA,CASSQDEGGKTQYF,TGTGCCAGCAGCCAAGATGAGGGAGGGAAGACCCAGTACTTC
TRBJ1-2,13,TRBV7-9,NA,NA,CASSLQGIYGYTF,TGTGCCAGCAGCCTACAGGGAATCTATGGCTACACCTTC
TRBJ2-7,13,TRBV3-1/TRBV3-2,NA,NA,CASSQDRRIEQYF,TGTGCCAGCAGCCAAGATAGAAGAATCGAGCAGTACTTC
TRBJ2-7,14,TRBV21-1,NA,NA,CASSKWTESYEQYF,TGTGCCAGCAGCAAATGGACAGAGTCCTACGAGCAGTACTTC
TRBJ2-6,15,TRBV4-3,NA,NA,CASSRTGEGANVLTF,TGCGCCAGCAGCCGAACGGGGGAAGGGGCCAACGTCCTGACTTTC
TRBJ2-3,14,TRBV11-3,NA,few,CASSFRQRTDTQYF,TGTGCCAGCAGCTTCAGACAGCGCACAGATACGCAGTATTTT
TRBJ1-1,15,TRBV5-1,NA,many,CASSLVSTVNTEAFF,TGCGCCAGCAGCTTGGTCTCGACAGTGAACACTGAAGCTTTCTTT
TRBJ2-5,16,TRBV18,TRBD1,NA,CASSPRQGLYQETQYF,TGTGCCAGCTCACCCCGACAGGGGCTTTACCAAGAGACCCAGTACTTC
TRBJ2-5,12,TRBV5-4,NA,NA,CASSHPRETQYF,TGTGCCAGCAGCCATCCCCGGGAGACCCAGTACTTC
TRBJ2-3,15,TRBV19,TRBD1,NA,CASSRQGRGRNTQYF,TGTGCCAGTAGCAGACAGGGGCGCGGGCGAAATACGCAGTATTTT
TRBJ2-1,16,TRBV7-8,NA,NA,CASSFRTIDFTNEQFF,TGTGCCAGCAGCTTCAGGACAATCGACTTCACCAATGAGCAGTTCTTC
TRBJ2-4,15,TRBV11-2,NA,NA,CASSSLMGARNIQYF,TGTGCCAGCAGCTCCTTAATGGGGGCAAGGAACATTCAGTACTTC
TRBJ1-2,16,TRBV19,TRBD1,NA,CASSVRDSVWVDGYTF,TGTGCCAGTAGTGTCCGGGACAGTGTCTGGGTGGATGGCTACACCTTC
TRBJ1-2,14,TRBV7-9,NA,NA,CASRGLGAIYGYTF,TGTGCCAGCCGGGGTCTGGGGGCAATCTATGGCTACACCTTC
TRBJ1-1,15,TRBV10-1,NA,NA,CASSESSGGYTEAFF,TGCGCCAGCAGTGAATCTTCGGGGGGGTACACTGAAGCTTTCTTT
TRBJ2-7,15,TRBV7-2,NA,NA,CASSLGGPTSYEQYF,TGTGCCAGCAGCTTAGGAGGGCCCACCTCCTACGAGCAGTACTTC
TRBJ1-2,12,TRBV9,NA,NA,CASSSQGYGYTF,TGTGCCAGCAGCTCTCAGGGATATGGCTACACCTTC
TRBJ2-5,13,TRBV25-1,NA,NA,CASSVAAGETQYF,TGTGCCAGCAGTGTAGCGGCCGGAGAGACCCAGTACTTC
TRBJ1-2,14,TRBV5-1,NA,NA,CASSLRDSVYGYTF,TGCGCCAGCAGCTTGAGAGACAGCGTCTATGGCTACACCTTC
TRBJ1-5,15,TRBV6-5,TRBD1,few,CASSLQTGGNQPQHF,TGTGCCAGCAGCCTCCAGACAGGGGGCAATCAGCCCCAGCATTTT
TRBJ1-2,15,TRBV9,TRBD1,NA,CASNHTGALPYGYTF,TGTGCCAGCAACCATACAGGGGCCCTCCCCTATGGCTACACCTTC
TRBJ1-2,15,TRBV7-2,NA,once,CASRREGRGRDGYTF,TGTGCCAGCAGACGTGAGGGACGTGGGAGGGATGGCTACACCTTC
TRBJ1-6,15,TRBV7-3,TRBD1,few,CASSSTGGNNSPLHF,TGTGCCAGCAGCTCGACAGGGGGCAATAATTCACCCCTCCACTTT
TRBJ2-7,13,TRBV19,NA,NA,CASSIDRVGEQYF,TGTGCCAGTAGTATAGATCGGGTGGGCGAGCAGTACTTC
TRBJ2-7,12,TRBV7-8,NA,NA,CASSWFGNEQYF,TGTGCCAGCAGCTGGTTCGGGAACGAGCAGTACTTC
TRBJ2-5,15,TRBV9,TRBD2,NA,CASSNGLAVKETQYF,TGTGCCAGCAGCAACGGACTAGCCGTTAAAGAGACCCAGTACTTC
TRBJ2-1,16,TRBV18,NA,NA,CASSPAPGRVHNEQFF,TGTGCCAGCTCACCAGCCCCAGGCAGGGTTCACAATGAGCAGTTCTTC
TRBJ1-4,14,TRBV2,NA,NA,CASSTQGGDEKLFF,TGTGCCAGCAGCACCCAGGGAGGTGATGAAAAACTGTTTTTT
TRBJ2-1,15,TRBV4-3,NA,NA,CASSQEGGVYNEQFF,TGCGCCAGCAGCCAAGAAGGGGGTGTTTACAATGAGCAGTTCTTC
TRBJ2-7,16,TRBV3-1/TRBV3-2,NA,NA,CASSQWVGGGSYEQYF,TGTGCCAGCAGCCAATGGGTCGGGGGAGGCTCCTACGAGCAGTACTTC
TRBJ2-7,15,TRBV6-5,TRBD1,NA,CASSWRTGRLYEQYF,TGTGCCAGCAGTTGGCGGACAGGGAGGCTCTACGAGCAGTACTTC
TRBJ2-7,15,TRBV19,TRBD1,NA,CASSIEGTGAYEQYF,TGTGCCAGTAGTATAGAGGGGACAGGGGCCTACGAGCAGTACTTC
TRBJ2-7,13,TRBV28,NA,NA,CASRTGSSYEQYF,TGTGCCAGCAGGACGGGGTCCTCCTACGAGCAGTACTTC
TRBJ2-7,17,TRBV18,TRBD2,NA,CASSPGLAGPQGYEQYF,TGTGCCAGCTCACCAGGCCTAGCGGGGCCTCAGGGTTACGAGCAGTACTTC
TRBJ1-6,15,TRBV28,NA,NA,CASSPWESGNSPLHF,TGTGCCAGCAGTCCCTGGGAGTCGGGTAATTCACCCCTCCACTTT
TRBJ1-2,14,TRBV2,TRBD1,NA,CASTSRGLTYGYTF,TGTGCCAGCACAAGCAGGGGGCTTACCTATGGCTACACCTTC
TRBJ2-2,15,TRBV18,TRBD1,few,CASSPRPGGTGELFF,TGTGCCAGCTCACCTAGGCCAGGGGGCACCGGGGAGCTGTTTTTT
TRBJ2-2,17,TRBV30,NA,NA,CAWSDPGVRGNGGELFF,TGTGCCTGGAGTGACCCAGGGGTGAGGGGAAACGGCGGGGAGCTGTTTTTT
TRBJ2-7,12,TRBV2,TRBD2,NA,CASTGGDYEQYF,TGTGCCAGCACGGGAGGGGACTACGAGCAGTACTTC
TRBJ2-5,15,TRBV19,TRBD1,NA,CASSGGQGPQETQYF,TGTGCCAGTAGTGGAGGACAGGGGCCACAAGAGACCCAGTACTTC